Detailed here is one TCR beta chain. Its antigen is as yet unknown. Libraries were prepared by immunoSEQ multiplex PCR; TCRdb keeps only in-frame clonotypes and omits some of them. The sample yields more than 1,000 clones, over 75% seen once. The source of the sample is a study of graft-versus-host responses after intestinal transplantation. Study-wide background: Among the recipients, all got anti-thymocyte globulin induction and then tacrolimus and steroids for about three years. Study-level results: Marrow from the recipient contained GvH clones, some of which had appeared first in ileum or blood.

CDR3 length equals 15 residues. Germline V lookup: CDR1 MNHNS, CDR2 SASEGT. Intraepithelial lymphocytes and lamina propria lymphocytes were released through processing of graft tissue. The material was ileum tissue, obtained just under 110 days after intestinal transplant. The V and J genes are TRBV6-1 and TRBJ2-5, with D hard to call. The tail of the sequence fits TRBJ2-7 better, so the J call may be wrong. This TCR was recovered from a human patient who received an intestinal transplant, so some T cells may come from the graft donor. In DNA, the CDR3 is TGTGCCAGCAGCCCAACAGTCGGTCCCAGCTACGAGCAGTACTTC. The encoded protein is CASSPTVGPSYEQYF.